One and the same sample provided the 25 T cell receptor beta chains below, sequenced in a study of technical replicates of blood from several donors (dated by TCRdb to 2017 to 2019). The library was made by the immunoSEQ multiplex PCR assay. The clones in this table, taken by TCRdb from immuneACCESS, are in-frame only. Not every clone is retained; where verified, under half of the shortfall comes from an unresolved V gene, and the cause of the rest is unknown. This sample gives 80,000 or so clones in total; under 99% of them show up just once. The biggest ten clones account for roughly 0.2% of the sample. Sequencing was done on a sample of T cells isolated from PBMCs. These receptors were collected from a human donor in good health.

The chain combines TRBV7-2 with TRBJ2-3, with D possibly TRBD1 on 5 matching bases. The germline V gene has CDR1 SGHTA and CDR2 FQGNSA. The V and J ends lost 8 bases and 3 bases respectively, with 6 bases between them. This CDR3 has 11 amino acids. The DNA of the CDR3 is TGTGCCAGCGGACATACAGATACGCAGTATTTT. Its translation is CASGHTDTQYF.

Written as DNA, the CDR3 is TGTGCCAGTAGTTTAGGACTAGCGGGGTCCTACGAGCAGTACTTC. Protein: CASSLGLAGSYEQYF. The rearrangement joins TRBV19 to TRBJ2-7; TRBD2 matches at 12 bases. The CDR3 length is 15 residues. Germline lookup yields CDR1 LNHDA and CDR2 SQIVND (reference sequence). With 5 bases clipped from V and 1 base from J, the junction kept 3 bases outside the gene matches.

This chain links TRBV7-9 with TRBJ2-5; 7 bases line up with TRBD1. The V and J ends lost 5 bases and 2 bases, in that order; junction bases with no gene match: 14. The CDR3 covers 17 residues. In germline, CDR1 is SEHNR, CDR2 FQNEAQ (reference sequence). CDR3 in DNA: TGTGCCAGCAGCCACGGACAGGCTCGAAAATCTCAAGAGACCCAGTACTTC. Residues: CASSHGQARKSQETQYF.

J is TRBJ1-1 and V is TRBV7-2; D gene ambiguous. The V gene's germline CDR1 is SGHTA and CDR2 FQGNSA. CDR3 length: 14 residues. Trimming pared 1 base from V and 5 bases from J, leaving 11 bases between. The CDR3 is CASSLDAGRTEAFF. In nucleotides, the CDR3 is TGTGCCAGCAGCTTAGACGCGGGGAGGACTGAAGCTTTCTTT.

V gene TRBV29-1 combines with J gene TRBJ1-2, with a weak D call TRBD1 (5 bases). CDR3 size: 13 residues. Germline V gene data show CDR1 as SQVTM and CDR2 as ANQGSEA. The V and J ends lost 1 base and 7 bases respectively, with 13 bases between them. The CDR3 DNA reads as TGCAGCGTTGAAGGGGAGGGGAGGACTGGCTACACCTTC. This codes for CSVEGEGRTGYTF. Using reference TRBV29-1 and TRBJ1-2 for the parts outside the CDR3, the full variable domain is SAVISQKPSRDICQRGTSLTIQCQVDSQVTMMFWYRQQPGQSLTLIATANQGSEATYESGFVIDKFPISRPNLTFSTLTVSNMSPEDSSIYLCSVEGEGRTGYTFGSGTRLTVV.

The chain carries TRBV29-1 and TRBJ2-1; TRBD2 agrees at 8 bases. The CDR3 spans 14 residues. Per germline, CDR1 SQVTM and CDR2 ANQGSEA. V lost 1 base and J lost 4; bases outside the gene matches: 3. The CDR3 coding sequence is TGCAGCGTTGAAGTCGGGGGGGCTTACAATGAGCAGTTCTTC. It yields the protein CSVEVGGAYNEQFF.

This chain links TRBV27 with TRBJ2-5; a possible D gene is TRBD2 (5 bases). The V end lost 4 bases, the J end lost 5 bases, and 5 bases lay between the germline ends. The CDR3 loop spans 11 amino acids. CDR1 and CDR2 from the germline V gene are MNHEY and SMNVEV (reference sequence). The CDR3, as DNA: TGTGCCAGCAGTTCGGGGGAGACCCAGTACTTC. Protein product: CASSSGETQYF.

This clone showed up just once. This chain links TRBV7-6 with TRBJ1-1; 9 bases are a match to TRBD1. CDR3 length equals 15 residues. Trimming took 5 bases from V and 4 from J; bases not matched to a gene: 8. Germline V gene sequence: CDR1 SGHVS, CDR2 FNYEAQ. CDR3 sequence: CASSPETGGSTEAFF. The DNA of the CDR3 is TGTGCCAGCAGCCCCGAGACAGGGGGGTCCACTGAAGCTTTCTTT.

This clone showed up just once. V is TRBV9 and J is TRBJ2-7, with a tentative D call TRBD2 (5 bases). CDR3 length equals 13 residues. The germline gives CDR1 SGDLS, CDR2 YYNGEE. Trimming removed 1 base at V and 6 bases at J, with 11 bases between. CDR3 DNA: TGTGCCAGCAGCGTAATGGACTTGGCCGAGCAGTACTTC. As protein: CASSVMDLAEQYF.

The chain carries TRBV28 and TRBJ2-7; TRBD2 is a possible D gene (6 bases). V gave up 5 bases and J gave up 6 bases, with 14 bases separating them. The CDR3 sequence is 13 residues long. The germline V gene encodes CDR1 MDHEN and CDR2 SYDVKM. CDR3 protein: CASSVEGRGEQYF. CDR3 bases: TGTGCCAGCAGTGTGGAGGGAAGGGGCGAGCAGTACTTC.

The chain carries TRBV5-4 and TRBJ1-2; D remains unclear. The germline gives CDR1 SGHNT, CDR2 YYREEE (reference sequence). V was cut by 0 bases and J by 2 bases, with 5 bases left in between. CDR3 length equals 13 residues. The CDR3 spells CASSLGQNYGYTF. The DNA of the CDR3 is TGTGCCAGCAGCTTGGGCCAGAACTATGGCTACACCTTC.

The chain uses TRBV7-8 and TRBJ2-5; perhaps TRBD2 as D (6 bases). This CDR3 has 14 residues. In germline, CDR1 is SGHVS, CDR2 FQNEAQ. Trimming removed 5 bases from V and 4 bases from J, with 14 bases in between. CDR3 residues: CASSRWEEVETQYF. In DNA form, the CDR3 reads TGTGCCAGCAGCCGCTGGGAGGAGGTAGAGACCCAGTACTTC.

This chain links TRBV6-1 with TRBJ1-5, with a possible D match to TRBD1 (6 bases). The germline CDR1 and CDR2 sequences are MNHNS and SASEGT. Trimming took off 4 bases at V and 2 bases at J, with 15 bases between the two ends. This CDR3 spans 16 amino acids. CDR3 DNA: TGTGCCAGCAGTGGGGACACCGCGGGGGGCAATCAGCCCCAGCATTTT. Amino acid sequence: CASSGDTAGGNQPQHF.

The chain couples TRBV9 to TRBJ2-7; D perhaps matches TRBD1 (5 bases). The CDR3 runs to 13 residues. Trimming left V 2 bases short and J 3 bases short, with 9 bases between. Germline V gene data show CDR1 as SGDLS and CDR2 as YYNGEE. CDR3 loop: CASSVTAGYEQYF. The CDR3, as DNA: TGTGCCAGCAGCGTGACAGCAGGCTACGAGCAGTACTTC.

This sequence joins TRBV18 and TRBJ1-1; no firm D call. This CDR3 has 15 amino acids. The germline gives CDR1 KGHSH, CDR2 LQKENI. V gave up 6 bases and J gave up 0 bases, with 14 bases separating them. CDR3 sequence (DNA): TGTGCCAGCTCCTGGACGGGGTTAATGAACACTGAAGCTTTCTTT. Translating it yields CASSWTGLMNTEAFF.

The chain has TRBV30 and TRBJ1-2; TRBD1 matches 7 bases. CDR1 GTSNPN and CDR2 SVGIG come from the germline V gene (reference sequence). The CDR3 runs to 16 residues. Trimming removed 3 bases from V and 1 base from J; junction bases left unmatched: 11. The CDR3 protein is CAWRRQGKPFNYGYTF. The CDR3 DNA reads TGTGCCTGGAGGAGACAGGGCAAACCCTTTAACTATGGCTACACCTTC.

V and J are TRBV25-1 and TRBJ1-1, with TRBD1 matching over 10 bases. Germline trimming cut 7 bases from V and 5 bases from J; bases unmatched to any gene: 4. The CDR3 runs 13 residues. Germline V gene sequence: CDR1 MGHDK, CDR2 SYGVNS. The DNA for the CDR3 is TGTGCCAGCAATAGGGACAGGGGTACTGAAGCTTTCTTT. Amino acid sequence: CASNRDRGTEAFF.

The V and J genes are TRBV11-2 and TRBJ1-2; TRBD1 is a possible D gene (6 bases). V lost 0 bases to trimming and J lost 4 bases, with 12 bases between them. Germline values: CDR1 SGHAT, CDR2 FQNNGV. The CDR3 is 15 amino acids. The CDR3 region is CASSLDGGALYGYTF. The CDR3 coding sequence is TGTGCCAGCAGCTTAGATGGGGGCGCCCTCTATGGCTACACCTTC. The full variable domain, completed using reference TRBV11-2 and TRBJ1-2, is EAGVAQSPRYKIIEKRQSVAFWCNPISGHATLYWYQQILGQGPKLLIQFQNNGVVDDSQLPKDRFSAERLKGVDSTLKIQPAKLEDSAVYLCASSLDGGALYGYTFGSGTRLTVV.

The chain couples TRBV5-4 to TRBJ2-3; 9 bases agree with TRBD1. Germline lookup yields CDR1 SGHNT and CDR2 YYREEE (reference sequence). V dropped 5 bases and J dropped 5; count of bases not matched to a gene: 6. The CDR3 consists of 14 residues. CDR3 loop: CASRRDRDLDTQYF. The CDR3 coding sequence is TGTGCCAGCAGGCGGGACAGGGATTTAGATACGCAGTATTTT.

The chain has TRBV28 and TRBJ2-7; 7 bases match TRBD1. Germline V lookup: CDR1 MDHEN, CDR2 SYDVKM. CDR3 size: 13 residues. V was clipped by 11 bases and J by 4 bases; unmatched bases: 11. The CDR3 DNA follows: TGTGCCGGGTCAAGACAGGGTCCTTACGAGCAGTACTTC. Amino acids: CAGSRQGPYEQYF.

This chain connects TRBV18 to TRBJ2-7; D is ambiguous. V was shortened by 6 bases and J by 3 bases, with 12 bases between the two germline ends. Germline V CDR1 and CDR2: KGHSH, LQKENI. The CDR3 runs 13 residues. The CDR3: CASSPGDVYEQYF. CDR3 coding DNA: TGTGCCAGCTCCCCCGGAGACGTCTACGAGCAGTACTTC.

For the CDR3, the DNA is TGCGCCAGCAGCCAAGGCAGGGGGTGGGAGCTGTTTTTT. It specifies CASSQGRGWELFF. This chain uses TRBV4-3 with TRBJ2-2, with 7 bases identical to TRBD1. Germline-derived CDR1 and CDR2 are LGHNA and YSLEER. This CDR3 spans 13 amino acids. With 1 base clipped from V and 9 bases from J, the junction kept 2 bases outside the gene matches.

CDR3 nucleotides: TGTGCCAGCAGCTTAGCTCTACGGGAGCTCACAGATACGCAGTATTTT. It translates to CASSLALRELTDTQYF. The chain links TRBV7-2 to TRBJ2-3; D might be TRBD2 (6 bases). Germline CDR1 is SGHTA and CDR2 is FQGNSA. The CDR3 spans 16 residues. V was cut by 0 bases and J by 2 bases, with 12 bases left in between.

This sequence joins TRBV19 and TRBJ2-7, with 10 bases matching TRBD2. This CDR3 comprises 16 residues. V trimming: 4 bases; J trimming: 6 bases; junction bases outside the gene matches: 12. Germline CDR1 reads LNHDA; CDR2 reads SQIVND (reference sequence). CDR3 residues: CASSNSASGSLTEQYF. DNA for the CDR3: TGTGCCAGTAGTAATTCGGCTAGCGGGAGTCTTACCGAGCAGTACTTC.

J is TRBJ2-5 and V is TRBV2; TRBD2 agrees at 9 bases. The trim removed 6 bases at V and 2 bases at J, leaving 4 bases unmatched. From germline, CDR1 is SNHLY and CDR2 FYNNEI. The CDR3 is made up of 14 amino acids. DNA of the CDR3: TGTGCCAGCAGCCCGACTAGCGGTCAAGAGACCCAGTACTTC. Protein sequence: CASSPTSGQETQYF.